This note documents a single T cell receptor beta chain sequence. The germline V gene encodes CDR1 MNHEY and CDR2 SMNVEV (reference sequence). The V and J ends lost 6 bases and 7 bases respectively, with 19 bases between them. CDR3 size: 15 residues. The sample belongs to a study of blood T cell repertoires in COVID-19. The assay was immunoSEQ multiplex PCR, and TCRdb's table has in-frame clones only and misses some. Of 200,000 to 250,000 clones listed, approximately 80% are singletons. Material for sequencing was peripheral blood. The TCR was taken from a woman aged 45-65 years with acute or convalescent COVID-19. This rearrangement joins TRBV27 to TRBJ1-5, with D maybe TRBD1 (6 bases). CDR3 loop: CASRLGGGNGQPQHF. The DNA for the CDR3 is TGTGCCAGCAGACTCGGGGGGGGCAATGGACAGCCCCAGCATTTT.